This T cell receptor (beta chain) was identified in a study of beta chain features in type 1 diabetes. Findings of the study overall: Reduced insertions and increased deletions marked VDJ junctions in type 1 diabetes patients. Moderately but significantly shorter TCRB CDR3s were found in Type 1 diabetes patients in all four CD4+ subsets.

Expressed TCRB transcripts were sequenced because the isolated RNA had all been reverse transcribed beforehand. Sequenced naive, central memory and regulatory T cell samples produced an average of around 3.9 million reads. Sequenced by immunoSEQ multiplex PCR; TCRdb stores in-frame clones only, minus some. The sample consists of around 130,000 clones, 16% of them appearing once. Sampling consisted of one heparinised blood draw per donor, averaging roughly 110 mL. The authors sorted CD4+ naive, central memory, regulatory and stem cell-like memory cells via CD45RO/CCR7/CD25/CD127/CD95/CD27. With V trimmed by 2 bases and J by 5 bases, 12 bases remained unmatched. This CDR3 region has 16 residues. CDR1 is SGHNT and CDR2 is YYREEE in the germline V gene (reference sequence). In its sample, this clone was seen a few times. No antigen is known for it.

The sequenced sample was central memory CD4+ T cells from blood. J is TRBJ1-2 and V is TRBV5-4; 7 bases map to TRBD1. The receptor was isolated from a young man with type 1 diabetes. The CDR3 DNA sequence: TGTGCCAGCAGCTTAGGGACAGCTACTCGTGGGTATGGCTACACCTTC. This codes for CASSLGTATRGYGYTF.